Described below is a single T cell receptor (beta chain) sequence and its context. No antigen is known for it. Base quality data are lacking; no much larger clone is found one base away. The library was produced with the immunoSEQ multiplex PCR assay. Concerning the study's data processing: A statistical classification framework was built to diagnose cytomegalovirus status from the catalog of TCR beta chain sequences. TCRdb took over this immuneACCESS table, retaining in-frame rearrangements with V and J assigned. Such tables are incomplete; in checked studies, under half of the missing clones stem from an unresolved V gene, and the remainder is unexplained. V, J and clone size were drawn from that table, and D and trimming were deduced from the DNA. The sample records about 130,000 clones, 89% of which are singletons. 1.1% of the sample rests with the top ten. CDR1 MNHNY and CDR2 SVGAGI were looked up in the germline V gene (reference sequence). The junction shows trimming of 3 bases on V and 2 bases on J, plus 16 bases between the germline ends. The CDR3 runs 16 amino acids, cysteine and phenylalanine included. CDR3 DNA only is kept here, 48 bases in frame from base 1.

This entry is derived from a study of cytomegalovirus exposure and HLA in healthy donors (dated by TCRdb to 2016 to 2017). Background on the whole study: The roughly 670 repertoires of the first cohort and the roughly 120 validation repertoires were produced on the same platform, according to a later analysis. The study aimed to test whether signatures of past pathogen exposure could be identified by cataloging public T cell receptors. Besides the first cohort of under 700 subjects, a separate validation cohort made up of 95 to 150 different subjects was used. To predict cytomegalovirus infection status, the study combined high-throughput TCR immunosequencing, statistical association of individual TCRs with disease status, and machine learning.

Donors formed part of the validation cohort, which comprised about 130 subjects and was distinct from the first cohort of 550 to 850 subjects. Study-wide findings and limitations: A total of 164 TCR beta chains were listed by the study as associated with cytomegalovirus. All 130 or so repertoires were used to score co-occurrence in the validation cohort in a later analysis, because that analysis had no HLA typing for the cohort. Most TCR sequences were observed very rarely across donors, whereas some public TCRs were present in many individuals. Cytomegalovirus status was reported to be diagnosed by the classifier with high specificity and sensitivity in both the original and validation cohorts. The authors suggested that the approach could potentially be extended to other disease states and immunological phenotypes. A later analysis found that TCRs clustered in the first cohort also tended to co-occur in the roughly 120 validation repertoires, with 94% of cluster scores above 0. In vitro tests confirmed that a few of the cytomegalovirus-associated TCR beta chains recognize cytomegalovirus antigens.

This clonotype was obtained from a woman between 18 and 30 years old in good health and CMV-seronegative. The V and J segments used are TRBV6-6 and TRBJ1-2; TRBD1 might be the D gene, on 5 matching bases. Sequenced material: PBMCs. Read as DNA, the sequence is TGTGCCAGCAGTTATGGAGGGGCGACCTCCAACTATGGCTACACCTTC. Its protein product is CASSYGGATSNYGYTF.